The 29 T cell receptor beta chains in this list originate from one sample, sequenced in a study of T cells in Graves' hyperthyroidism and ophthalmopathy. Amplification targeted TCR beta CDR3 regions from RNA transcripts. Using the HTBI primer set, a first-round RT-PCR was run on the TCR CDR3. TCRdb reprocessed the multiplex PCR reads via MiXCR and lists one record per CDR3 protein. The sample lists around 400,000 distinct CDR3 sequences, over 12% seen once, with 15% to 20% in the top ten. The sequenced sample consisted of blood. The source of these receptors is a woman aged 55 to 70 with Graves' ophthalmopathy.

This clonotype came up many times. V gene TRBV6-1 combines with J gene TRBJ2-7; D gene uncertain. The germline V gene encodes CDR1 MNHNS and CDR2 SASEGT. V lost 0 bases, J lost 7 bases, and 13 bases lay in between. CDR3 length equals 14 residues. CDR3 in amino acids: CASSEAADRLEQYF. CDR3 nucleotide sequence: TGTGCCAGCAGTGAAGCGGCCGACCGCTTGGAGCAGTACTTC.

As regards this clonotype: A read error may be the cause here, since a much bigger clone is one base away. The chain is built from TRBV6-5 and TRBJ1-1; D is unresolved. V was clipped by 0 bases and J by 12 bases, with 14 bases between them. CDR1 MNHEY and CDR2 SVGAGI come from the germline V gene. This CDR3 has 13 residues. DNA for the CDR3: TGTGCCAGCAGTTACTCTGGGGAGGCCGGAACTTTCTTT. Residues: CASSYSGEAGTFF.

This clonotype has ten or more counts. The V call is TRBV11-2, the J call TRBJ2-7, with TRBD2 matching over 14 bases. Trimming cost V 5 bases and J 6 bases; bases outside gene matches: 3. The CDR3 is 14 amino acids. Germline lookup yields CDR1 SGHAT and CDR2 FQNNGV. The CDR3 region is CASSRGLAGGEQYF. The CDR3 DNA follows: TGTGCCAGCAGCCGCGGACTAGCGGGAGGCGAGCAGTACTTC.

This clonotype was found a few times. V usage is TRBV12-5 and J usage is TRBJ2-3; D gene uncertain. The CDR3 length is 14 residues. The germline V gene encodes CDR1 LGHNT and CDR2 FRNRAP. Trimming removed 4 bases at V and 6 bases at J, with 14 bases between. CDR3: CASGSGDTADTQYF. Written as DNA, the CDR3 is TGTGCTAGTGGTTCGGGCGATACGGCGGATACGCAGTATTTT.

This clonotype occurred many times. The chain combines TRBV10-2 with TRBJ1-1; D is unclear. This CDR3 has 16 amino acids. CDR1 is WSHSY and CDR2 is SAAADI in the germline V gene. The V gene lost 6 bases and the J gene lost 3 bases, with 20 bases spanning the gap. This CDR3 is CASRTRESRYHTEAFF. CDR3 nucleotide sequence: TGCGCCAGCAGGACGAGAGAAAGCCGCTACCACACTGAAGCTTTCTTT.

This chain links TRBV28 with TRBJ2-1; D is possibly TRBD2 (7 bases). Trimming pared 9 bases from V and 4 bases from J, leaving 19 bases between. Germline assignment: CDR1 MDHEN and CDR2 SYDVKM. CDR3 length equals 15 residues. CDR3 bases: TGTGCCAGTTGGAGTGGGGGGGGGCAGTACAATGAGCAGTTCTTC. This translates into CASWSGGGQYNEQFF. Full variable domain (remainder filled in from reference TRBV28 and TRBJ2-1): DVKVTQSSRYLVKRTGEKVFLECVQDMDHENMFWYRQDPGLGLRLIYFSYDVKMKEKGDIPEGYSVSREKKERFSLILESASTNQTSMYLCASWSGGGQYNEQFFGPGTRLTVL.

This clonotype was detected a few times. The J gene is TRBJ2-1, the V gene TRBV12-5, with 7 bases fitting TRBD1. V gave up 0 bases and J gave up 8 bases; unmatched junction bases: 13. The CDR3 is made up of 17 amino acids. Germline CDR1 and CDR2: LGHNT and FRNRAP. CDR3 bases: TGTGCTAGTGGTTTGGTACAGGGACCGCCAGGGGGTTATGAGCAGTTCTTC. Protein: CASGLVQGPPGGYEQFF.

This clonotype was counted at least ten times. The chain carries TRBV20-1 and TRBJ2-3; D gene ambiguous. CDR1 and CDR2 (germline): DFQATT, SNEGSKA (reference sequence). This CDR3 spans 12 amino acids. Trimming removed 3 bases from V and 0 bases from J, with 4 bases in between. This CDR3 is CSASSSTDTQYF. CDR3 coding DNA: TGCAGTGCTAGCTCCAGCACAGATACGCAGTATTTT.

DNA for the CDR3: TGTGCCACCAGTGTCCTCGGGGGTAGCTCCTACAATGAGCAGTTCTTC. It translates to CATSVLGGSSYNEQFF. The rearrangement links TRBV24-1 to TRBJ2-1; weak D call: TRBD2 (6 bases). The germline V gene has CDR1 KGHDR and CDR2 SFDVKD. CDR3 length equals 16 residues. Between the trimmed V and J ends, which lost 5 bases and 0 bases, there was a span of 13 bases.

About this clonotype itself: A much larger clone sits a single nucleotide away, making a read error possible. The rearrangement joins TRBV10-3 to TRBJ2-3, with D possibly matching TRBD2 (6 bases). CDR1 is ENHRY, CDR2 SYGVKD, per germline. Trimming pared 5 bases from V and 0 bases from J, leaving 12 bases between. The CDR3 runs 15 residues. DNA of the CDR3: TGTGCCATCAGTTACTCGAGCGGGAGCACAGATACGCAGTATTTT. Residues: CAISYSSGSTDTQYF.

This clonotype occurred many times. The rearrangement joins TRBV7-6 to TRBJ2-1; D possibly matches TRBD1 or TRBD2 (6 bases each). The CDR3 contains 12 residues. Germline loops: CDR1 SGHVS, CDR2 FNYEAQ. The ends were cut back, 4 bases at V and 8 bases at J, with 9 bases in the middle. CDR3: CASSYGGHEQFF. The CDR3 nucleotides are TGTGCCAGCAGCTACGGGGGCCATGAGCAGTTCTTC.

This clonotype was picked up many times. The chain employs TRBV11-3 and TRBJ1-5, with D perhaps matching TRBD1 (5 bases). Germline V gene data show CDR1 as SGHNT and CDR2 as YENEEA. There are 15 residues in the CDR3. V lost 7 bases and J lost 3, with 16 bases in between. The CDR3 protein is CASTPGDSDNQPQHF. DNA of the CDR3: TGTGCCAGCACGCCGGGAGACAGCGACAATCAGCCCCAGCATTTT. The full variable domain, in which reference TRBV11-3 and TRBJ1-5 provide the parts outside the CDR3, is EAGVVQSPRYKIIEKKQPVAFWCNPISGHNTLYWYLQNLGQGPELLIRYENEEAVDDSQLPKDRFSAERLKGVDSTLKIQPAELGDSAVYLCASTPGDSDNQPQHFGDGTRLSIL.

This clonotype was detected ten times or more. The V and J genes are TRBV7-9 and TRBJ2-3; TRBD1 is a possible D gene (6 bases). Germline CDR1 is SEHNR and CDR2 is FQNEAQ (reference sequence). The CDR3 extends over 14 amino acids. Deletions cut 5 bases from V and 2 bases from J, with 11 bases between. CDR3 sequence reads: CASSPGAFTDTQYF. The CDR3 DNA sequence: TGTGCCAGCAGCCCAGGGGCTTTCACAGATACGCAGTATTTT.

Of note for this clonotype: Just one base apart from a much larger clone, this may be a read error. The chain combines TRBV29-1 with TRBJ1-5; TRBD1 is a possible D gene (6 bases). Per germline, CDR1 SQVTM and CDR2 ANQGSEA. V was clipped by 6 bases and J by 5 bases, with 17 bases between them. The CDR3 consists of 14 residues. The CDR3, as DNA: TGCAGCGTAATGGCGGGCAAGGGGGATCAGCCCCAGCATTTT. As protein: CSVMAGKGDQPQHF.

This clonotype was seen many times. The chain has TRBV7-2 and TRBJ2-1; 7 positions match TRBD2. Trimming at V came to 10 bases and at J to 7 bases, leaving 22 bases not matched to a gene. Germline CDR1 reads SGHTA; CDR2 reads FQGNSA. This CDR3 has 17 amino acids. The chain's CDR3 is CATLPRITWEGLNEQFF. Here the CDR3 DNA reads TGTGCCACCCTTCCTAGGATTACGTGGGAGGGCCTGAATGAGCAGTTCTTC. The full variable domain, rest sourced from reference TRBV7-2 and TRBJ2-1, is GAGVSQSPSNKVTEKGKDVELRCDPISGHTALYWYRQSLGQGLEFLIYFQGNSAPDKSGLPSDRFSAERTGGSVSTLTIQRTQQEDSAVYLCATLPRITWEGLNEQFFGPGTRLTVL.

This rearrangement joins TRBV6-9 to TRBJ2-5, with 14 nucleotides matching TRBD2. The V gene end was trimmed by 0 bases and the J gene end by 5 bases; junction bases not matched to a gene: 5. The CDR3 runs to 17 residues. Germline V gene sequence: CDR1 MNHGY, CDR2 SVAAGI. The CDR3 bases are TGTGCCAGCAGTTATTCCGGGACTAGCGGGAGCCGGGAGACCCAGTACTTC. Protein: CASSYSGTSGSRETQYF.

This clonotype was counted at least ten times. The genes are TRBV12-3 or TRBV12-4 and TRBJ2-3; D remains unclear. V lost 6 bases to trimming and J lost 0 bases, with 13 bases between them. This CDR3 is 15 amino acids long. This CDR3 reads CASSRSDPSTDTQYF. The CDR3 bases are TGTGCCAGCAGCCGATCCGACCCTAGCACAGATACGCAGTATTTT.

This clonotype was seen ten or more times. The chain joins TRBV20-1 to TRBJ2-1, with TRBD1 matching over 7 bases. The CDR3 is 15 residues long. The germline gives CDR1 DFQATT, CDR2 SNEGSKA (reference sequence). V lost 3 bases and J lost 0; bases outside the gene matches: 5. In DNA, the CDR3 is TGCAGTGCTAGGGACAGGATGAGCTCCTACAATGAGCAGTTCTTC. This encodes CSARDRMSSYNEQFF.

The DNA for the CDR3 is TGTGCCAGCGGGACGGAGGACGAGCAGTACTTC. Its protein is CASGTEDEQYF. The chain couples TRBV9 to TRBJ2-7; D might be TRBD1 or TRBD2, each matching 5 bases. Germline lookup yields CDR1 SGDLS and CDR2 YYNGEE. The CDR3 extends over 11 amino acids. The V and J ends lost 7 bases and 5 bases respectively, with 10 bases between them.

This clonotype appeared many times. The gene calls are TRBV7-9 and TRBJ2-3, with unresolved D. The germline gives CDR1 SEHNR, CDR2 FQNEAQ (reference sequence). Trimming removed 4 bases at V and 6 bases at J, with 11 bases between. The CDR3 covers 13 residues. The CDR3: CASSSYGHDTQYF. Written as DNA, the CDR3 is TGTGCCAGCAGCTCCTACGGGCACGATACGCAGTATTTT.

This clonotype appeared many times. The CDR3 here is CASSFSGSYDTQYF. CDR3 in DNA: TGTGCCAGCAGTTTTAGCGGGAGTTACGATACGCAGTATTTT. The chain recombines TRBV28 with TRBJ2-3; 9 nucleotides line up with TRBD2. V shed 3 bases and J 6 bases; nucleotides not matched to a gene: 4. Looked up from germline, CDR1 is MDHEN and CDR2 is SYDVKM. There are 14 residues in the CDR3.

J is TRBJ1-2 and V is TRBV6-1, with 10 positions matching TRBD1. Trimming removed 6 bases from V and 4 bases from J; junction bases left unmatched: 5. The germline gives CDR1 MNHNS, CDR2 SASEGT. The CDR3 has 14 amino acids. This chain's CDR3 is CASSQRTGGYGYTF. The CDR3 DNA reads as TGTGCCAGCAGCCAACGGACAGGGGGCTATGGCTACACCTTC.

This clonotype was detected a few times. This sequence joins TRBV4-1 and TRBJ2-1, with 9 bases matching TRBD2. Germline V lookup: CDR1 MGHRA, CDR2 YSYEKL. CDR3 length: 14 residues. V was clipped by 6 bases and J by 3 bases; unmatched bases: 3. CDR3 amino acids: CASRLAGNYNEQFF. CDR3 coding DNA: TGCGCCAGCAGGCTAGCGGGAAACTACAATGAGCAGTTCTTC.

This chain connects TRBV5-4 to TRBJ2-3; tentative D call: TRBD2 (5 bases). Germline CDR1 is SGHNT and CDR2 is YYREEE (reference sequence). The length of the CDR3 is 16 residues. Deletions cut 4 bases from V and 6 bases from J, with 21 bases between. CDR3 DNA: TGTGCCAGCAGCCTCGGTTCCGGGGTAGCGAGGGATACGCAGTATTTT. Translation gives CASSLGSGVARDTQYF.

This clonotype was counted many times. The chain combines TRBV7-2 with TRBJ1-2; D not certain. CDR3 length equals 12 residues. The V and J ends lost 1 base and 7 bases respectively, with 7 bases between them. In germline, CDR1 is SGHTA, CDR2 FQGNSA. As DNA, the CDR3 is TGTGCCAGCAGCTTAGGGGTTGCTGGCTACACCTTC. It encodes CASSLGVAGYTF.

This clonotype has a count of ten or more. The chain employs TRBV6-1 and TRBJ2-7; TRBD1 aligns across 10 bases. The germline V gene has CDR1 MNHNS and CDR2 SASEGT. The length of the CDR3 is 15 residues. V trimming: 6 bases; J trimming: 6 bases; junction bases outside the gene matches: 11. CDR3 in amino acids: CASSPHWDRGTEQYF. CDR3 DNA sequence: TGTGCCAGCAGCCCCCATTGGGACAGGGGTACCGAGCAGTACTTC.

The chain has TRBV25-1 and TRBJ2-1; 10 nucleotides agree with TRBD1. This CDR3 contains 17 residues. The V gene's germline CDR1 is MGHDK and CDR2 SYGVNS. V was pared by 5 bases and J by 4 bases, with 11 bases of the junction left unmatched. For the CDR3, the DNA is TGTGCCAGCAGTTCAAGACAGGGGGCGTCGGTATACAATGAGCAGTTCTTC. This sequence encodes CASSSRQGASVYNEQFF. Full variable domain (missing parts from reference TRBV25-1 and TRBJ2-1): EADIYQTPRYLVIGTGKKITLECSQTMGHDKMYWYQQDPGMELHLIHYSYGVNSTEKGDLSSESTVSRIRTEHFPLTLESARPSHTSQYLCASSSRQGASVYNEQFFGPGTRLTVL.

At least ten counts were recorded for this clonotype. V and J are TRBV28 and TRBJ2-5; 7 bases map to TRBD2. CDR1 is MDHEN, CDR2 SYDVKM, per germline. The J segment lost 2 bases and the V segment lost 3 bases, leaving 6 bases of the junction unmatched. The CDR3 totals 15 residues. In DNA form, the CDR3 reads TGTGCCAGCAGTTTGCCTGGCGGGGGACAAGAGACCCAGTACTTC. Residues: CASSLPGGGQETQYF.

This clonotype was seen at least ten times. This chain connects TRBV20-1 to TRBJ2-1; TRBD2 is a possible D gene (6 bases). With 3 bases removed from V and 1 base from J, the gap between germline ends came to 13 bases. The germline CDR1 and CDR2 sequences are DFQATT and SNEGSKA (reference sequence). This CDR3 contains 15 residues. CDR3 nucleotide sequence: TGCAGTGCTAGCCCGCCGGGAGCGTCCTACAATGAGCAGTTCTTC. Amino acids: CSASPPGASYNEQFF.